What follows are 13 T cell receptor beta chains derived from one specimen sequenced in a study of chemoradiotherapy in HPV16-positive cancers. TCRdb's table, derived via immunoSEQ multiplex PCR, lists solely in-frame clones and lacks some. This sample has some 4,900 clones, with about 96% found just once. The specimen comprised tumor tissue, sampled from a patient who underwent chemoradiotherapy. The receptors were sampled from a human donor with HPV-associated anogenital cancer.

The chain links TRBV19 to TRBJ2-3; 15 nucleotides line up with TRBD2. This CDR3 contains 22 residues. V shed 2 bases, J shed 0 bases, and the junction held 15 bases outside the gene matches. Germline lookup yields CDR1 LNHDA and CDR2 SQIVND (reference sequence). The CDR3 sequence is CASSIRPLRTSGRARSTDTQYF. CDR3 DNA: TGTGCCAGTAGTATAAGGCCCCTCCGGACTAGCGGGAGGGCCCGTAGCACAGATACGCAGTATTTT.

CDR3 region: CASSPDREKLFF. CDR3 DNA sequence: TGTGCCAGCTCACCGGACAGGGAAAAACTGTTTTTT. The chain couples TRBV18 to TRBJ1-4; 7 nucleotides align to TRBD1. The CDR3 covers 12 residues. Germline CDR1 and CDR2: KGHSH and LQKENI. The V gene end was trimmed by 3 bases and the J gene end by 8 bases; junction bases not matched to a gene: 0.

Here the CDR3 DNA reads TGTGCCAGCAGTGGGTGGGCGGGATATTACAATGAGCAGTTCTTC. It encodes CASSGWAGYYNEQFF. The chain combines TRBV28 with TRBJ2-1; D possibly corresponds to TRBD2 (6 bases). This CDR3 is 15 amino acids long. Trimming shortened V by 5 bases and J by 4 bases, and 15 bases separated the two germline ends. Per the germline V gene, CDR1 is MDHEN and CDR2 is SYDVKM.

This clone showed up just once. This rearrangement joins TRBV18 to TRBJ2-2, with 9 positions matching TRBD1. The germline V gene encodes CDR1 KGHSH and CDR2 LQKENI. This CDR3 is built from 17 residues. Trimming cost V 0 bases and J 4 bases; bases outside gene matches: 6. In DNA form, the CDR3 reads TGTGCCAGCTCACCACCTACAGGGGGCGCGGGCACCGGGGAGCTGTTTTTT. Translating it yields CASSPPTGGAGTGELFF.

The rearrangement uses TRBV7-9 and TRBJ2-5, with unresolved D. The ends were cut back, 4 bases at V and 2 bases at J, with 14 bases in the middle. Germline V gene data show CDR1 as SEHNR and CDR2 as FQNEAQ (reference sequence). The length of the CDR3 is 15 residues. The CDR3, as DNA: TGTGCCAGCAGCTCCACTCAACCCCCACAAGAGACCCAGTACTTC. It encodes CASSSTQPPQETQYF.

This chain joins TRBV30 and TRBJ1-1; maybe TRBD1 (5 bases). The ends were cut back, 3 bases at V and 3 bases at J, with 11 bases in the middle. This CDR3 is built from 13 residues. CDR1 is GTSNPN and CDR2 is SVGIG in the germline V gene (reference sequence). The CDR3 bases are TGTGCCTGGAGATTGCAGGGCTACACTGAAGCTTTCTTT. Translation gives CAWRLQGYTEAFF. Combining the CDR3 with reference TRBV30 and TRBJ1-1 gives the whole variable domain SQTIHQWPATLVQPVGSPLSLECTVEGTSNPNLYWYRQAAGRGLQLLFYSVGIGQISSEVPQNLSASRPQDRQFILSSKKLLLSDSGFYLCAWRLQGYTEAFFGQGTRLTVV.

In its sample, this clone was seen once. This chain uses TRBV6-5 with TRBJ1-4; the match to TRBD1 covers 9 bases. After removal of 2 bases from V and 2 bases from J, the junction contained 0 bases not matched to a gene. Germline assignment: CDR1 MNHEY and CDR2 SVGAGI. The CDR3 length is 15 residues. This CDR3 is CASSYGTGTNEKLFF. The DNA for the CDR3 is TGTGCCAGCAGTTACGGGACAGGGACTAATGAAAAACTGTTTTTT.

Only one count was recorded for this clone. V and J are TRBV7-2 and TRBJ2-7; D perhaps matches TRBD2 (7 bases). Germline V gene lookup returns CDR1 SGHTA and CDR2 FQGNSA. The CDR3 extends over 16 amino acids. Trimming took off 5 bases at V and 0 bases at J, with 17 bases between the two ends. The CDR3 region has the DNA TGTGCCAGCAGCGATTGGGGGGGCGCCATCTCCTACGAGCAGTACTTC. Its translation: CASSDWGGAISYEQYF.

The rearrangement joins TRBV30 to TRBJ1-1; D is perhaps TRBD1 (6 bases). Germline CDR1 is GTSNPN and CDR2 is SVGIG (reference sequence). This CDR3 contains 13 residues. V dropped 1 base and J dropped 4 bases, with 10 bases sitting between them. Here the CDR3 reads CAWSDGRGTEAFF. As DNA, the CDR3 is TGTGCCTGGAGTGATGGCAGGGGCACTGAAGCTTTCTTT.

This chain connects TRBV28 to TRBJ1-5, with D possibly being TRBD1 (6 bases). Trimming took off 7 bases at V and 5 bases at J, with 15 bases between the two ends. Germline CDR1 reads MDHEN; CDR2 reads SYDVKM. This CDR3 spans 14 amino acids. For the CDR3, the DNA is TGTGCCAGCACCTCGGGCCAGGGGTATCAGCCCCAGCATTTT. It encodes CASTSGQGYQPQHF.

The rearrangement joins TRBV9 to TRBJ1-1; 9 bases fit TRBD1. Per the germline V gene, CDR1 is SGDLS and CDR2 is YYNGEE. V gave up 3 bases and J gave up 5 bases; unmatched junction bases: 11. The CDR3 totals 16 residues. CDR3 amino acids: CASSATQGARGTEAFF. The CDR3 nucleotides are TGTGCCAGCAGCGCGACACAGGGGGCGAGGGGAACTGAAGCTTTCTTT.

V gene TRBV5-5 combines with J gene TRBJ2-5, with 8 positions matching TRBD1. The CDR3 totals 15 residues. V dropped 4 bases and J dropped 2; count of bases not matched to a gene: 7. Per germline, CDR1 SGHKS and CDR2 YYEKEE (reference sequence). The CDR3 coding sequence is TGTGCCAGCAGCAGGCTCGGACAGGGACAAGAGACCCAGTACTTC. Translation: CASSRLGQGQETQYF.

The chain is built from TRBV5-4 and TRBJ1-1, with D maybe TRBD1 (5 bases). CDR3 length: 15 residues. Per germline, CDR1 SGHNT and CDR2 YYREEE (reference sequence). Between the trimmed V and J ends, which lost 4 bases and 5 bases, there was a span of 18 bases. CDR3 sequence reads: CASSPGVSLGTEAFF. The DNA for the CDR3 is TGTGCCAGCAGCCCGGGGGTGTCACTGGGAACTGAAGCTTTCTTT.